These T cell receptor beta chains were read from a single sample in a study of blood T cell repertoires in COVID-19. TCRdb's table, derived via immunoSEQ multiplex PCR, lists solely in-frame clones and lacks some. The data contain 97,000 or so clones, more than 90% of them seen just once; the ten biggest clones take up around 1.9%. Sequencing was carried out using peripheral blood. Source of these receptors: a woman between 50 and 59 years old with COVID-19, enrolled during active disease. The CDR3 runs from the conserved cysteine through the conserved F or W. A D gene is named only where the DNA matches it firmly. The listing skips clone size in some rows; elsewhere it reads once, few, many or a size class.

clone size	J gene	V gene	D gene	CDR3 protein	CDR3 DNA
.	TRBJ1-5	TRBV7-2	TRBD1	CASSFAGGPVKPQHF	TGTGCCAGCAGCTTCGCAGGGGGACCTGTGAAGCCCCAGCATTTT
.	TRBJ2-5	TRBV9	TRBD2	CASSPTPGLAGLSGTQYF	TGTGCCAGCAGCCCAACACCGGGACTAGCGGGGCTATCCGGGACCCAGTACTTC
.	TRBJ1-2	TRBV5-4	TRBD1	CASRNRGRYTF	TGTGCCAGCAGGAACAGGGGCCGATACACCTTC
.	TRBJ1-5	TRBV5-1	TRBD1	CASSLTGQRNQPQHF	TGCGCCAGCAGCTTAACGGGACAGCGGAATCAGCCCCAGCATTTT
once	TRBJ2-5	TRBV28	TRBD1	CASADRGAGETQYF	TGTGCCAGCGCCGACAGGGGGGCAGGGGAGACCCAGTACTTC
.	TRBJ1-2	TRBV24-1	.	CATSDSYGYTF	TGTGCCACCAGTGACTCCTATGGCTACACCTTC
.	TRBJ2-2	TRBV21-1	.	CASSHYGVAGVELFF	TGTGCCAGCTCACATTACGGGGTAGCGGGGGTAGAGCTGTTTTTT
.	TRBJ1-4	TRBV4-1	TRBD1	CASSQESVGRGRTNEKLFF	TGCGCCAGCAGCCAAGAATCAGTAGGCAGGGGGCGAACTAATGAAAAACTGTTTTTT
.	TRBJ2-5	TRBV7-8	TRBD2	CASSGLRSGGQETQYF	TGTGCCAGCAGCGGGTTACGTAGCGGGGGGCAAGAGACCCAGTACTTC
.	TRBJ2-3	TRBV7-8	.	CASSLQGSSTDTQYF	TGTGCCAGCAGCTTACAGGGATCTAGCACAGATACGCAGTATTTT
.	TRBJ2-1	TRBV18	.	CASSSDQGGNNEQFF	TGTGCCAGCTCCTCAGACCAGGGGGGTAACAATGAGCAGTTCTTC
.	TRBJ2-3	TRBV6-2/TRBV6-3	TRBD2	CASSWGLAVSLDTQYF	TGTGCCAGCAGTTGGGGACTAGCGGTCTCACTAGATACGCAGTATTTT
.	TRBJ1-1	TRBV12-3/TRBV12-4	.	CASGISEAFF	TGTGCCAGCGGTATCAGTGAAGCTTTCTTT
.	TRBJ1-1	TRBV19	TRBD1	CASSITTGNEAFF	TGTGCCAGTAGTATTACGACAGGGAATGAAGCTTTCTTT
.	TRBJ1-5	TRBV5-6	.	CASSLRAGIGISNQPQHF	TGTGCCAGCAGCTTAAGGGCAGGGATTGGGATTAGCAATCAGCCCCAGCATTTT
.	TRBJ2-3	TRBV6-5	.	CASSFLHRVDTQYF	TGTGCCAGCAGTTTCCTTCACAGGGTCGATACGCAGTATTTT
.	TRBJ1-2	TRBV6-1	.	CASSEAGVRGYTF	TGTGCCAGCAGTGAAGCTGGTGTGAGAGGCTACACCTTC
.	TRBJ1-5	TRBV19	.	CASSMRGNQPQHF	TGTGCCAGTAGTATGAGGGGCAATCAGCCCCAGCATTTT
.	TRBJ2-1	TRBV5-1	TRBD2	CASSLGGRLAGLYNEQFF	TGCGCCAGCAGCTTGGGGGGCCGGCTAGCGGGGCTCTACAATGAGCAGTTCTTC
.	TRBJ1-4	TRBV30	TRBD1	CAWRDRDRGGKLFF	TGTGCCTGGAGAGATCGGGACAGGGGTGGAAAACTGTTTTTT
.	TRBJ1-6	TRBV10-3	.	CAITEGGSPLHF	TGTGCCATCACGGAGGGAGGTTCACCCCTCCACTTT
.	TRBJ2-3	TRBV12-5	TRBD2	CASGSGLAGGADTQYF	TGTGCTAGTGGTTCGGGACTAGCGGGGGGGGCAGATACGCAGTATTTT
.	TRBJ1-1	TRBV19	.	CASSVQADTEAFF	TGTGCCAGTAGTGTACAGGCGGACACTGAAGCTTTCTTT
.	TRBJ2-7	TRBV7-8	.	CASSIWTAMTYEQYF	TGTGCCAGCAGCATATGGACAGCTATGACCTACGAGCAGTACTTC
.	TRBJ1-1	TRBV11-2	.	CASSLDSPTHSEAFF	TGTGCCAGCAGCTTAGATTCTCCCACCCACTCTGAAGCTTTCTTT
.	TRBJ2-5	TRBV7-6	TRBD1	CASSRGTAQETQYF	TGTGCCAGCAGCCGTGGGACAGCCCAAGAGACCCAGTACTTC
.	TRBJ1-2	TRBV7-8	TRBD1	CASSLGYRDRAQGYTF	TGTGCCAGCAGCTTAGGATACCGGGACAGGGCACAAGGCTACACCTTC
.	TRBJ1-5	TRBV13	TRBD1	CASSKGQTNQPQHF	TGTGCCAGCAGCAAGGGACAGACGAATCAGCCCCAGCATTTT
once	TRBJ1-5	TRBV7-9	TRBD1	CASSSTNRGPDGQPQHF	TGTGCCAGCAGCTCAACAAACAGGGGCCCCGATGGTCAGCCCCAGCATTTT
.	TRBJ1-1	TRBV29-1	TRBD1	CSVLTGPMNTEAFF	TGCAGCGTCTTGACAGGGCCAATGAACACTGAAGCTTTCTTT
.	TRBJ1-5	TRBV6-5	TRBD1	CASGQGSQPQHF	TGTGCCAGTGGACAGGGAAGTCAGCCCCAGCATTTT
.	TRBJ1-2	TRBV5-1	.	CASSPQGTGPYGYTF	TGCGCCAGCAGCCCGCAGGGGACGGGACCCTATGGCTACACCTTC